These 22 T cell receptor beta chains came from one sample sequenced in a study of T cells in Graves' hyperthyroidism and ophthalmopathy. RNA transcripts were the template for amplifying TCR beta CDR3 regions. First-round RT-PCR with HTBI primers amplified the TCR CDR3 region. Via MiXCR, TCRdb re-called the multiplex PCR reads, giving one row per CDR3 protein. The sample holds around 430,000 distinct CDR3 sequences; under 15% are singletons and the top ten take over 25%. The sample comprised blood. These receptors all come from a woman aged 25-40 years with Graves' hyperthyroidism.

The chain combines TRBV3-1 with TRBJ2-7; no clear D gene. Germline V gene data show CDR1 as LGHDT and CDR2 as YNNKEL (reference sequence). Trimming left V 5 bases short and J 4 bases short, with 12 bases between. The CDR3 is 13 residues long. This CDR3 is CASSKVQGYEQYF. The CDR3 DNA reads as TGTGCCAGCAGCAAAGTTCAAGGATACGAGCAGTACTTC.

The table lists this clonotype with many counts. J is TRBJ2-1 and V is TRBV12-3 or TRBV12-4; TRBD2 matches 12 bases. Trimming cost V 6 bases and J 4 bases; bases outside gene matches: 1. The CDR3 runs 14 residues. The chain's CDR3 is CASRLAGGYNEQFF. The CDR3 DNA sequence: TGTGCCAGCAGGCTAGCGGGAGGGTACAATGAGCAGTTCTTC.

This clonotype was detected a few times. The V gene is TRBV25-1, the J gene TRBJ1-1, with a possible D match to TRBD1 (6 bases). This CDR3 spans 15 amino acids. CDR1 MGHDK and CDR2 SYGVNS come from the germline V gene. V lost 2 bases and J lost 5, with 15 bases in between. This chain's CDR3 is CASSEEGRGTTEAFF. As DNA, the CDR3 is TGTGCCAGCAGTGAAGAGGGCAGGGGAACTACTGAAGCTTTCTTT.

This clonotype appeared many times. This sequence joins TRBV3-1 and TRBJ1-6; the D is unclear. Germline V gene sequence: CDR1 LGHDT, CDR2 YNNKEL (reference sequence). Trimming shortened V by 0 bases and J by 9 bases, and 12 bases separated the two germline ends. CDR3 length equals 15 residues. The CDR3 DNA reads TGTGCCAGCAGCCAAGATGGTGGGGTGAGTTCACCCCTCCACTTT. Amino acids: CASSQDGGVSSPLHF.

This clonotype has at least ten counts. The rearrangement links TRBV12-3 or TRBV12-4 to TRBJ2-1; D call uncertain. Trimming removed 0 bases at V and 7 bases at J, with 1 base between. The CDR3 contains 11 residues. The CDR3 sequence is CASSLANEQFF. Written as DNA, the CDR3 is TGTGCCAGCAGTTTAGCTAATGAGCAGTTCTTC.

The rearrangement links TRBV7-3 to TRBJ2-1; D remains unclear. This CDR3 has 12 residues. V dropped 5 bases and J dropped 5 bases, with 7 bases sitting between them. Germline V gene sequence: CDR1 SGHTA, CDR2 FQGTGA. This chain's CDR3 is CASSLPDNEQFF. As DNA, the CDR3 is TGTGCCAGCAGCCTACCTGACAATGAGCAGTTCTTC.

CDR3 sequence reads: CASSRGSLAGVTEAFF. In DNA form, the CDR3 reads TGTGCCAGCAGTCGAGGGAGCCTCGCAGGGGTCACTGAAGCTTTCTTT. The V and J genes are TRBV27 and TRBJ1-1; D is possibly TRBD1 (6 bases). CDR1 is MNHEY and CDR2 is SMNVEV in the germline V gene (reference sequence). CDR3 length: 16 residues. V dropped 5 bases and J dropped 4 bases, with 20 bases sitting between them.

The chain has TRBV19 and TRBJ2-1; D is perhaps TRBD1 or TRBD2 (6 bases each). Germline CDR1 and CDR2: LNHDA and SQIVND (reference sequence). The CDR3 covers 14 residues. Deletions cut 6 bases from V and 5 bases from J, with 14 bases between. The CDR3 nucleotides are TGTGCCAGTAGAGTCTGGGGGGCCGACAATGAGCAGTTCTTC. Protein: CASRVWGADNEQFF. The variable domain in full, with the rest retrieved from reference TRBV19 and TRBJ2-1, is DGGITQSPKYLFRKEGQNVTLSCEQNLNHDAMYWYRQDPGQGLRLIYYSQIVNDFQKGDIAEGYSVSREKKESFPLTVTSAQKNPTAFYLCASRVWGADNEQFFGPGTRLTVL.

This clonotype was recorded at least ten times. V is TRBV6-1 and J is TRBJ2-7; D might be TRBD2 (5 bases). Germline loops: CDR1 MNHNS, CDR2 SASEGT. The ends were cut back, 4 bases at V and 2 bases at J, with 9 bases in the middle. The CDR3 is 13 amino acids. CDR3 region: CASSGGFPYEQYF. CDR3 nucleotides: TGTGCCAGCAGTGGAGGGTTCCCCTACGAGCAGTACTTC.

This clonotype was seen ten or more times. The chain uses TRBV7-2 and TRBJ2-3, with 9 bases fitting TRBD1. Germline-derived CDR1 and CDR2 are SGHTA and FQGNSA. The V gene end was trimmed by 7 bases and the J gene end by 4 bases; junction bases not matched to a gene: 18. The CDR3 is made up of 18 amino acids. CDR3 region: CASTNRGLRDRVPDTQYF. Here the CDR3 DNA reads TGTGCCAGCACTAACCGTGGGCTCCGGGACAGGGTGCCAGATACGCAGTATTTT.

The genes are TRBV28 and TRBJ1-4; D may be TRBD1 (6 bases). There are 15 residues in the CDR3. The germline V gene encodes CDR1 MDHEN and CDR2 SYDVKM. V was pared by 5 bases and J by 5 bases, with 15 bases between. The CDR3 here is CASSPAEGGNEKLFF. The CDR3 nucleotides are TGTGCCAGCAGTCCCGCTGAGGGGGGCAATGAAAAACTGTTTTTT.

This clonotype was counted many times. The V and J genes are TRBV3-1 and TRBJ2-3; no clear D. The CDR3 is 12 amino acids. CDR1 and CDR2 (germline): LGHDT, YNNKEL (reference sequence). V shed 2 bases and J shed 4 bases, with 4 bases lying between them. DNA of the CDR3: TGTGCCAGCAGCCAAACATCAGATACGCAGTATTTT. The encoded protein is CASSQTSDTQYF.

The table lists this clonotype with many counts. This rearrangement joins TRBV4-1 to TRBJ2-4, with D perhaps TRBD1 (5 bases). CDR3 length equals 16 residues. The germline V gene has CDR1 MGHRA and CDR2 YSYEKL. The V and J ends lost 0 bases and 1 base respectively, with 10 bases between them. CDR3: CASSQDVSGAKNIQYF. The CDR3, as DNA: TGCGCCAGCAGCCAAGATGTATCAGGGGCCAAAAACATTCAGTACTTC.

This clonotype was seen repeatedly, ten times or more. V is TRBV12-3 or TRBV12-4 and J is TRBJ1-1; possible D gene TRBD1, 5 bases. The length of the CDR3 is 14 residues. Trimming removed 3 bases at V and 1 base at J, with 9 bases between. The CDR3, as DNA: TGTGCCAGCAGTTTTTTGACAGAGAACACTGAAGCTTTCTTT. Translation: CASSFLTENTEAFF.

At least ten counts were recorded for this clonotype. The chain joins TRBV7-3 to TRBJ2-3; tentatively, D is TRBD1 or TRBD2 (5 bases each). The V gene lost 5 bases and the J gene lost 1 base, with 16 bases spanning the gap. The CDR3 extends over 16 amino acids. Germline V gives CDR1 SGHTA, CDR2 FQGTGA. The DNA for the CDR3 is TGTGCCAGCAGCCAGGGTATAAGCGGAGGCACAGATACGCAGTATTTT. Encoded protein: CASSQGISGGTDTQYF.

The gene calls are TRBV12-3 or TRBV12-4 and TRBJ1-5; no reliable D call. This CDR3 has 14 amino acids. The V end lost 11 bases, the J end lost 2 bases, and 16 bases lay between the germline ends. CDR3 DNA sequence: TGTGCCGGGGAAGAGCCCGGTGGCAATCAGCCCCAGCATTTT. Its protein is CAGEEPGGNQPQHF.

This clonotype was picked up a small number of times. The rearrangement joins TRBV18 to TRBJ1-4; TRBD1 might be the D (6 bases). The V gene lost 0 bases and the J gene lost 8 bases, with 10 bases spanning the gap. CDR1 and CDR2 (germline): KGHSH, LQKENI. The CDR3 length is 14 residues. The CDR3 is CASSPPGQQEKLFF. DNA for the CDR3: TGTGCCAGCTCACCACCCGGACAGCAAGAAAAACTGTTTTTT.

This clonotype was seen many times. The V and J genes are TRBV20-1 and TRBJ2-7; D uncertain. This CDR3 region has 13 residues. Germline V gene sequence: CDR1 DFQATT, CDR2 SNEGSKA (reference sequence). Trimming pared 3 bases from V and 1 base from J, leaving 10 bases between. The CDR3, as DNA: TGCAGTGCTAGGACTTCCAGTTCCTACGAGCAGTACTTC. Its translation is CSARTSSSYEQYF.

This clonotype was seen ten or more times. This CDR3 reads CASSAGGAEAFF. DNA of the CDR3: TGTGCCAGCAGCGCTGGAGGCGCTGAAGCTTTCTTT. V is TRBV3-1 and J is TRBJ1-1; D uncertain. CDR3 length: 12 amino acids. V gave up 5 bases and J gave up 6 bases, with 10 bases separating them. Germline V gives CDR1 LGHDT, CDR2 YNNKEL (reference sequence).

This clonotype was detected ten times or more. The chain employs TRBV2 and TRBJ2-7; D may correspond to TRBD1 or TRBD2 (5 bases each). From germline, CDR1 is SNHLY and CDR2 FYNNEI. Trimming cost V 8 bases and J 0 bases, with 20 bases left between them. This CDR3 spans 16 amino acids. Written as DNA, the CDR3 is TGTGCCAGCCCGCGTGTCGGGGCCTTGAGCTCCTACGAGCAGTACTTC. Its translation: CASPRVGALSSYEQYF.

This clonotype has ten or more counts. The chain joins TRBV4-1 to TRBJ2-3; D uncertain. Germline CDR1 reads MGHRA; CDR2 reads YSYEKL. V lost 0 bases to trimming and J lost 5 bases, with 6 bases between them. CDR3 length: 13 amino acids. CDR3 in DNA: TGCGCCAGCAGCCAAGATTGGTTAGATACGCAGTATTTT. It yields the protein CASSQDWLDTQYF.

This clonotype has just a few counts. The chain links TRBV6-1 to TRBJ2-7, with unresolved D. The germline V gene encodes CDR1 MNHNS and CDR2 SASEGT. This CDR3 region has 12 residues. Trimming pared 2 bases from V and 7 bases from J, leaving 9 bases between. CDR3 sequence reads: CASSELGLEQYF. The CDR3 DNA is TGTGCCAGCAGTGAATTAGGCCTGGAGCAGTACTTC.